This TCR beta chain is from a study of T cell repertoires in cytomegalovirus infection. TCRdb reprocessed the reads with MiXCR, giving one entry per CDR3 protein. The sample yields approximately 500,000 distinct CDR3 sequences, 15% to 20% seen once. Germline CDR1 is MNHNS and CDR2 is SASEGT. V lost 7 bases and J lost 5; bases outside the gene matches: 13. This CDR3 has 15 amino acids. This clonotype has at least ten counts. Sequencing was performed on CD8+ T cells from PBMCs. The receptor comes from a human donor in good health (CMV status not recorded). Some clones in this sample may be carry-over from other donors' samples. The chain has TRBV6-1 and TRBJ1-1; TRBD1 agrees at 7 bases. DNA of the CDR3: TGTGCCAGCACCCCAGACAGGGAGGTAATTACTGAAGCTTTCTTT. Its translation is CASTPDREVITEAFF.